These 7 T cell receptor beta chains originate from one sample sequenced in a study of blood T cell repertoires in COVID-19. Profiled with immunoSEQ multiplex PCR; TCRdb holds only in-frame clones, not every one. The data show about 300,000 clones, roughly 86% seen once. Sequenced input: PBMCs or T cells enriched from blood (not recorded which). Source of these receptors: a woman in her forties or fifties who had been exposed to COVID-19.

This clone was observed a few times. This rearrangement joins TRBV28 to TRBJ2-1; D gene unclear. The V and J ends lost 5 bases and 7 bases respectively, with 18 bases between them. The CDR3 totals 15 residues. CDR1 is MDHEN, CDR2 SYDVKM, per germline. The CDR3, as DNA: TGTGCCAGCAGTATCCCAAGGAGTAAAATTAATGAGCAGTTCTTC. This gives the protein CASSIPRSKINEQFF. The variable domain in full, with the rest retrieved from reference TRBV28 and TRBJ2-1, is DVKVTQSSRYLVKRTGEKVFLECVQDMDHENMFWYRQDPGLGLRLIYFSYDVKMKEKGDIPEGYSVSREKKERFSLILESASTNQTSMYLCASSIPRSKINEQFFGPGTRLTVL.

The V gene is TRBV6-5, the J gene TRBJ1-5, with D maybe TRBD1 (6 bases). Germline lookup yields CDR1 MNHEY and CDR2 SVGAGI. V was pared by 6 bases and J by 0 bases, with 12 bases between. CDR3 size: 15 residues. CDR3 protein: CASSSRQVSNQPQHF. The CDR3 coding sequence is TGTGCCAGCAGCTCCCGACAGGTTAGCAATCAGCCCCAGCATTTT.

The chain carries TRBV6-1 and TRBJ2-3; D might be TRBD2 (5 bases). V was clipped by 1 base and J by 3 bases, with 11 bases between them. This CDR3 has 15 amino acids. Germline-derived CDR1 and CDR2 are MNHNS and SASEGT. CDR3: CASSEGGSVTDTQYF. CDR3 coding DNA: TGTGCCAGCAGTGAAGGTGGGAGCGTTACAGATACGCAGTATTTT.

This clone was seen only once. The CDR3 DNA reads as TGTGCCATCAAGGAGGGCGACACTTTCTACAATGAGCAGTTCTTC. As protein: CAIKEGDTFYNEQFF. The rearrangement uses TRBV10-3 and TRBJ2-1; perhaps TRBD2 as D (6 bases). Germline-derived CDR1 and CDR2 are ENHRY and SYGVKD. Trimming took 7 bases from V and 3 from J, leaving 16 bases between them. This CDR3 is 15 amino acids long.

The rearrangement links TRBV27 to TRBJ1-2; no clear D. CDR3 length: 13 amino acids. The germline V gene has CDR1 MNHEY and CDR2 SMNVEV (reference sequence). DNA for the CDR3: TGTGCGACTTCACGTGCGCAGTACTATGGCTACACCTTC. It specifies CATSRAQYYGYTF.

The chain joins TRBV24-1 to TRBJ2-7; possible D gene TRBD2, 7 bases. The germline CDR1 and CDR2 sequences are KGHDR and SFDVKD. This CDR3 comprises 14 residues. The ends were cut back, 5 bases at V and 2 bases at J, with 12 bases in the middle. The CDR3 here is CATSGAGATYEQYF. Written as DNA, the CDR3 is TGTGCCACCAGTGGGGCGGGGGCTACCTACGAGCAGTACTTC.

This clone was recorded a few times. J is TRBJ2-1 and V is TRBV7-2; 10 bases fit TRBD2. Germline V CDR1 and CDR2: SGHTA, FQGNSA. Trimming cost V 5 bases and J 0 bases; bases outside gene matches: 1. The CDR3 has 15 amino acids. The CDR3 region is CASSPSGSSYNEQFF. CDR3 DNA sequence: TGTGCCAGCAGCCCTAGCGGGAGCTCCTACAATGAGCAGTTCTTC.